The clone carrying this T cell receptor beta chain was counted between two and nine times. The sample comes from a study of T cells in Graves' hyperthyroidism and ophthalmopathy. The CDR3 regions of TCR beta were amplified from RNA transcripts. In the first-round RT-PCR of the TCR CDR3, the HTBI primer set was used. One entry per CDR3 protein results from TCRdb running MiXCR on the multiplex PCR reads. The profile covers about 510,000 distinct CDR3 sequences, with roughly 15% appearing a single time and around 13% taken by the ten largest. Sequences were obtained from blood. The receptor comes from a woman aged 40 to 50 with Graves' hyperthyroidism.

The CDR3 loop is CASSGFAGANVLTF. The CDR3 DNA reads TGTGCCAGCTCCGGGTTTGCAGGGGCCAACGTCCTGACTTTC. The chain recombines TRBV28 with TRBJ2-6, with D unclear. The ends were cut back, 8 bases at V and 4 bases at J, with 12 bases in the middle. The CDR3 runs to 14 residues. CDR1 and CDR2 from the germline V gene are MDHEN and SYDVKM. The entire variable domain, with the rest obtained from reference TRBV28 and TRBJ2-6, is as follows: DVKVTQSSRYLVKRTGEKVFLECVQDMDHENMFWYRQDPGLGLRLIYFSYDVKMKEKGDIPEGYSVSREKKERFSLILESASTNQTSMYLCASSGFAGANVLTFGAGSRLTVL.